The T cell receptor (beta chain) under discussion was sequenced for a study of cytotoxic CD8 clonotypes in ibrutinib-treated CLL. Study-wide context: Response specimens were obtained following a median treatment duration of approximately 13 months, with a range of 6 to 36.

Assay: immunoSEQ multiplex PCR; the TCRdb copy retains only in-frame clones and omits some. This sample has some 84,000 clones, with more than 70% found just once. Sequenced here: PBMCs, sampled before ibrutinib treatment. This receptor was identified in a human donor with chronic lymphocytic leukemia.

The CDR3 reads CASSLRLNRVNEKLFF. CDR3 DNA: TGTGCCAGCAGCTTACGGTTAAACAGGGTAAACGAAAAACTGTTTTTT. The gene calls are TRBV7-2 and TRBJ1-4; maybe TRBD1 (6 bases). Trimming removed 2 bases at V and 8 bases at J, with 18 bases between. CDR1 and CDR2 (germline): SGHTA, FQGNSA. CDR3 length: 16 amino acids.